This TCR beta chain was found in a study of breast tumors, draining lymph nodes, adjacent tissues. Study observations and caveats: The lymph node origin of tumor T cells was framed as consistent with a hypothesis, not demonstrated. Luminal-like breast cancer showed significantly higher tumor–nontumor repertoire similarity than basal-like. Most tumor T cells seemingly derive from lymph node, then expand in tumor.

TCRdb reprocessed the multiplex PCR reads with MiXCR, giving one entry per CDR3 protein. The top ten hold approximately 4% of the sample, which has about 220,000 distinct CDR3 sequences, around 34% seen once. In this sample, this clonotype turned up many times. The antigen remains unidentified. Trimming cost V 0 bases and J 3 bases, with 13 bases left between them. The CDR3 covers 16 residues. CDR1 KGHDR and CDR2 SFDVKD come from the germline V gene. Axillary draining lymph nodes of breast cancer patients supplied the node samples. The chain recombines TRBV24-1 with TRBJ2-5, with unresolved D. The clonotype originates from a female donor with breast cancer. Some clones in this sample may be carry-over from other donors' samples. The sequencing sample was made of axillary lymph node tissue. The CDR3 DNA reads as TGTGCCACCAGTGATTTGAACTGGGCCGGCAAAGAGACCCAGTACTTC. Amino acids: CATSDLNWAGKETQYF.